A selection of T cell receptor beta chains follows, all from one sample in a study of blood T cell repertoires in COVID-19. This table comes from immunoSEQ multiplex PCR, and its TCRdb copy is limited to in-frame clones, with some not included. The data show approximately 300,000 clones, with roughly 86% seen just once and roughly a tenth held by the top ten. The sequenced sample consisted of PBMCs or T cells enriched from blood (not recorded which). These receptors came from a woman aged 30 to 39 who had recovered from COVID-19. Each CDR3 is given with its conserved first and last residue. The D gene is left open where the match is weak. Not every row has a clone size; where given, it reads once, few, many or a size class.

size	J	D	V	CDR3	DNA
.	TRBJ2-5	TRBD1	TRBV7-9	CASSPFSGGQHQETQYF	TGTGCCAGCAGCCCATTTTCTGGGGGACAGCACCAAGAGACCCAGTACTTC
.	TRBJ1-4	.	TRBV5-1	CASSLGTGEKLFF	TGCGCCAGCAGCTTGGGGACGGGAGAAAAACTGTTTTTT
once	TRBJ2-1	.	TRBV28	CASRDRQRAYNEQFF	TGTGCCAGCAGGGATCGACAGCGAGCCTACAATGAGCAGTTCTTC
.	TRBJ2-7	TRBD1	TRBV9	CASSFGQGEYEQYF	TGTGCCAGCAGCTTCGGACAGGGGGAATACGAGCAGTACTTC
.	TRBJ2-1	.	TRBV6-5	CASSWRSSYNEQFF	TGTGCCAGCAGTTGGCGGAGCTCCTACAATGAGCAGTTCTTC
.	TRBJ2-1	TRBD1	TRBV6-2/TRBV6-3	CASSKDRNEQFF	TGTGCCAGCAGCAAGGACAGGAATGAGCAGTTCTTC
.	TRBJ1-1	.	TRBV6-5	CASSYGYRENTEAFF	TGTGCCAGCAGTTACGGGTACAGGGAGAACACTGAAGCTTTCTTT
.	TRBJ2-7	TRBD1	TRBV29-1	CSVEDRGVLYEQYF	TGCAGCGTTGAGGACAGGGGGGTTCTCTACGAGCAGTACTTC
.	TRBJ2-3	TRBD2	TRBV7-2	CASSSYGLAGMADTQYF	TGTGCCAGCAGCTCGTACGGACTAGCGGGCATGGCAGATACGCAGTATTTT
.	TRBJ1-2	.	TRBV28	CASSRGFLYTF	TGTGCCAGCAGCAGGGGTTTCCTGTACACCTTC
.	TRBJ1-2	.	TRBV7-6	CASSSVGGAGYTF	TGTGCCAGCAGCTCCGTGGGGGGGGCTGGCTACACCTTC
.	TRBJ1-1	.	TRBV30	CAWSWTAGTEAFF	TGTGCCTGGAGTTGGACAGCTGGCACTGAAGCTTTCTTT
.	TRBJ1-1	.	TRBV29-1	CSVELSGRNTEAFF	TGCAGCGTTGAGCTCTCTGGCAGGAACACTGAAGCTTTCTTT
few	TRBJ2-1	.	TRBV6-1	CASSEFDRGYNEQFF	TGTGCCAGCAGTGAATTTGATCGAGGGTACAATGAGCAGTTCTTC
.	TRBJ2-7	.	TRBV18	CASSPIPGKSYEQYF	TGTGCCAGCTCACCAATTCCAGGGAAGTCCTACGAGCAGTACTTC
once	TRBJ1-2	.	TRBV5-7	CASSLRGILYGYTF	TGTGCCAGCAGCTTGAGGGGGATTCTCTATGGCTACACCTTC
.	TRBJ1-5	TRBD1	TRBV7-2	CASSRDSFNQPQHF	TGTGCCAGCAGCCGGGACAGCTTCAATCAGCCCCAGCATTTT
few	TRBJ1-3	.	TRBV5-1	CASSLGTEGNTIYF	TGCGCCAGCAGCCTCGGGACTGAAGGAAACACCATATATTTT
.	TRBJ2-7	TRBD2	TRBV13	CASSLGSSGGSYEQYF	TGTGCCAGCAGCTTAGGGAGTAGCGGGGGAAGCTACGAGCAGTACTTC
.	TRBJ2-3	.	TRBV7-9	CASRLGAFTDTQYF	TGTGCCAGCCGACTGGGGGCTTTCACAGATACGCAGTATTTT
.	TRBJ1-1	.	TRBV12-3/TRBV12-4	CASLSVRGEAFF	TGTGCCAGCCTCAGCGTAAGGGGCGAAGCTTTCTTT
.	TRBJ2-7	TRBD2	TRBV11-2	CASSLASGRPYEQYF	TGTGCCAGCAGCCTTGCTAGCGGGAGGCCCTACGAGCAGTACTTC
few	TRBJ1-2	.	TRBV6-5	CASNVYRGAFYGYTF	TGTGCCAGCAACGTCTACCGAGGCGCTTTCTATGGCTACACCTTC
.	TRBJ2-5	.	TRBV10-3	CAISESTRSQLGETQYF	TGTGCCATCAGTGAGTCGACACGATCTCAATTAGGAGAGACCCAGTACTTC
.	TRBJ2-5	TRBD1	TRBV28	CASSLRQGVAETQYF	TGTGCCAGCAGTTTAAGACAGGGAGTGGCGGAGACCCAGTACTTC
.	TRBJ2-7	.	TRBV2	CASSELTIHPEQYF	TGTGCCAGCAGTGAACTCACAATTCATCCCGAGCAGTACTTC
.	TRBJ1-5	TRBD1	TRBV27	CASSQLGQGNQPQHF	TGTGCCAGCAGCCAATTGGGACAGGGCAATCAGCCCCAGCATTTT
.	TRBJ2-7	TRBD2	TRBV11-3	CASSLDPTSGGSYIAHYEQYF	TGTGCCAGCAGCTTAGACCCTACGTCCGGCGGGAGTTATATCGCTCACTACGAGCAGTACTTC
.	TRBJ2-1	TRBD2	TRBV2	CASSEVSGYNEQFF	TGTGCCAGCAGTGAGGTTAGCGGGTACAATGAGCAGTTCTTC
.	TRBJ2-3	.	TRBV6-5	CASSRTWANTQYF	TGTGCCAGCAGTCGGACATGGGCCAATACGCAGTATTTT
.	TRBJ1-4	TRBD1	TRBV7-9	CASSLGQGEFGEKLFF	TGTGCCAGCAGCTTAGGACAGGGGGAGTTCGGTGAAAAACTGTTTTTT
.	TRBJ1-1	.	TRBV7-7	CASSPGGLGNTEAFF	TGTGCTAGCAGCCCGGGAGGATTGGGGAACACTGAAGCTTTCTTT
once	TRBJ2-2	.	TRBV29-1	CSVGLGDTGELFF	TGCAGCGTGGGGCTAGGGGACACCGGGGAGCTGTTTTTT
.	TRBJ2-1	TRBD2	TRBV7-9	CASSPFGRETDEQFF	TGTGCCAGCAGCCCCTTTGGGCGGGAGACGGATGAGCAGTTCTTC